The 10 T cell receptor beta chains given below trace back to one sample, sequenced in a study of cytomegalovirus exposure and HLA in healthy donors. The PCR used 60 Vbeta and 13 Jbeta primers. Clones were sequenced by immunoSEQ multiplex PCR, and TCRdb holds only the in-frame ones, with some missing. The sample has 90,000 or so clones, about 80% seen once; the top ten hold 32%. The material sequenced was PBMCs. The receptors stem from a man aged 45-65 years in good health and CMV-seropositive.

The V and J genes are TRBV18 and TRBJ2-7, with 12 positions matching TRBD2. The CDR3 consists of 14 residues. V trimming: 3 bases; J trimming: 4 bases; junction bases outside the gene matches: 1. The germline gives CDR1 KGHSH, CDR2 LQKENI. In nucleotides, the CDR3 is TGTGCCAGCTCACCGACTAGCGGGAGTTACGAGCAGTACTTC. Translated: CASSPTSGSYEQYF.

This clone was seen only once. The rearrangement joins TRBV28 to TRBJ2-5, with 7 bases aligning to TRBD1. This CDR3 is built from 16 residues. Germline V gene lookup returns CDR1 MDHEN and CDR2 SYDVKM. V lost 4 bases, J lost 5 bases, and 13 bases stayed unmatched. In nucleotides, the CDR3 is TGTGCCAGCAGTTCCACCCTAAGGGGGCGGAGGGAGACCCAGTACTTC. Residues: CASSSTLRGRRETQYF.

The chain is built from TRBV7-6 and TRBJ2-3; D gene ambiguous. The CDR3 loop spans 13 amino acids. Germline assignment: CDR1 SGHVS and CDR2 FNYEAQ. V dropped 9 bases and J dropped 0 bases, with 10 bases sitting between them. The CDR3 here is CASGAYSTDTQYF. CDR3 in DNA: TGTGCCAGTGGAGCATATAGCACAGATACGCAGTATTTT.

The chain is built from TRBV4-1 and TRBJ1-1; D may be TRBD1 (5 bases). The CDR3 has 18 amino acids. In germline, CDR1 is MGHRA, CDR2 YSYEKL. Trimming took off 0 bases at V and 2 bases at J, with 19 bases between the two ends. CDR3 nucleotide sequence: TGCGCCAGCAGCCAAGATTTGGGGAGGGGCCAGACCAACACTGAAGCTTTCTTT. Translated: CASSQDLGRGQTNTEAFF.

The chain recombines TRBV9 with TRBJ1-2; 7 positions match TRBD1. CDR1 is SGDLS, CDR2 YYNGEE, per germline. The J segment lost 4 bases and the V segment lost 2 bases, leaving 8 bases of the junction unmatched. The CDR3 sequence is 15 residues long. The DNA of the CDR3 is TGTGCCAGCAGCGTTGGGACAGTACTGGGCTATGGCTACACCTTC. Encoded protein: CASSVGTVLGYGYTF. Based on the CDR3 plus reference TRBV9 and TRBJ1-2, the full variable domain is DSGVTQTPKHLITATGQRVTLRCSPRSGDLSVYWYQQSLDQGLQFLIQYYNGEERAKGNILERFSAQQFPDLHSELNLSSLELGDSALYFCASSVGTVLGYGYTFGSGTRLTVV.

The chain employs TRBV11-2 and TRBJ1-3; D remains unclear. Between the trimmed V and J ends, which lost 4 bases and 10 bases, there was a span of 11 bases. The germline CDR1 and CDR2 sequences are SGHAT and FQNNGV. The CDR3 totals 12 residues. The CDR3: CASSSRGWTIYF. DNA for the CDR3: TGTGCCAGCAGCTCACGAGGGTGGACCATATATTTT.

V is TRBV5-1 and J is TRBJ2-7; D possibly corresponds to TRBD2 (6 bases). The CDR3 is 14 residues long. Germline-derived CDR1 and CDR2 are SGHRS and YFSETQ. Trimming removed 0 bases at V and 1 base at J, with 8 bases between. DNA for the CDR3: TGCGCCAGCAGCTTGGGGGGGAGGTCCTACGAGCAGTACTTC. This codes for CASSLGGRSYEQYF.

The CDR3 DNA follows: TGTGCCTGGAGGAGCGATAGGAATAATGAAAAACTGTTTTTT. This sequence encodes CAWRSDRNNEKLFF. The chain has TRBV30 and TRBJ1-4; no clear D gene. Germline CDR1 GTSNPN, CDR2 SVGIG (reference sequence). The V gene lost 3 bases and the J gene lost 4 bases, with 12 bases spanning the gap. This CDR3 contains 14 residues.

This clone was picked up a small number of times. The gene calls are TRBV14 and TRBJ2-3; 11 bases map to TRBD2. CDR1 and CDR2 (germline): SGHDN, FVKESK. J lost 5 bases, V lost 3 bases, and 7 bases had no gene match. The CDR3 is 16 residues long. CDR3 residues: CASSQSLAGVGDTQYF. The CDR3 DNA reads TGTGCCAGCAGCCAGTCACTAGCGGGAGTAGGAGATACGCAGTATTTT.

A note on this clone: A far more abundant clone sits one base away, making this likely a read error. The chain recombines TRBV7-8 with TRBJ1-1, with D possibly matching TRBD1 (5 bases). The CDR3 runs to 15 residues. Germline V CDR1 and CDR2: SGHVS, FQNEAQ. Trimming took 5 bases from V and 4 from J, leaving 17 bases between them. CDR3 sequence: CASSPLYGDSTEAFF. The CDR3, as DNA: TGTGCCAGCAGCCCCCTTTACGGGGACTCCACTGAAGCTTTCTTT.